The 16 T cell receptor beta chains in this list originate from one sample, sequenced in a study of cytomegalovirus exposure and HLA in healthy donors. It was with 60 Vbeta and 13 Jbeta primers that the PCR ran. Generated by immunoSEQ multiplex PCR, the TCRdb table keeps only in-frame clones and is missing some. Of some 110,000 clones in the sample, about three quarters were seen once. Source material: PBMCs. The receptors were sampled from a male donor in good health and CMV-seronegative.

The chain joins TRBV28 to TRBJ1-2, with 8 positions matching TRBD1. The CDR3 consists of 13 residues. Germline loops: CDR1 MDHEN, CDR2 SYDVKM. Trimming at V came to 5 bases and at J to 8 bases, leaving 7 bases not matched to a gene. The CDR3 DNA is TGTGCCAGCAGTCGTACACAGGGGGAAGGCTACACCTTC. Translated, it gives CASSRTQGEGYTF.

V and J are TRBV6-1 and TRBJ2-7, with 13 bases fitting TRBD2. The CDR3 is made up of 15 amino acids. Trimming took 5 bases from V and 6 from J; bases not matched to a gene: 7. Germline V lookup: CDR1 MNHNS, CDR2 SASEGT. The CDR3 DNA sequence: TGTGCCAGCAGTCCACTAGCGGGAGGGGGGAGCGAGCAGTACTTC. Protein sequence: CASSPLAGGGSEQYF.

This clone has more than one count but fewer than ten. The chain is built from TRBV19 and TRBJ2-1, with TRBD2 matching 8 bases. The CDR3 sequence is 16 residues long. Germline-derived CDR1 and CDR2 are LNHDA and SQIVND (reference sequence). With 5 bases clipped from V and 4 bases from J, the junction kept 10 bases outside the gene matches. The CDR3 coding sequence is TGTGCCAGTAGTCCGCAAACTAGCGGCGGATACAATGAGCAGTTCTTC. It translates to CASSPQTSGGYNEQFF.

V usage is TRBV4-3 and J usage is TRBJ2-3; 10 positions match TRBD1. Per germline, CDR1 LGHNA and CDR2 YSLEER. The CDR3 totals 14 residues. J lost 7 bases, V lost 3 bases, and 4 bases had no gene match. Here the CDR3 reads CASSQGGQGNTQYF. The CDR3 DNA follows: TGCGCCAGCAGCCAGGGGGGACAGGGGAATACGCAGTATTTT.

The chain combines TRBV30 with TRBJ2-7; perhaps TRBD1 as D (6 bases). Germline loops: CDR1 GTSNPN, CDR2 SVGIG (reference sequence). V was shortened by 5 bases and J by 1 base, with 6 bases between the two germline ends. CDR3 size: 11 residues. CDR3 region: CAWGQSYEQYF. The CDR3 DNA sequence: TGTGCCTGGGGACAGTCCTACGAGCAGTACTTC.

The chain is built from TRBV7-9 and TRBJ2-7; D perhaps matches TRBD2 (7 bases). V lost 5 bases to trimming and J lost 0 bases, with 14 bases between them. The CDR3 spans 15 residues. Germline loops: CDR1 SEHNR, CDR2 FQNEAQ (reference sequence). The CDR3 protein is CASSLGGGFSYEQYF. CDR3 bases: TGTGCCAGCAGCCTAGGGGGGGGCTTCTCCTACGAGCAGTACTTC. Full variable domain (remainder filled in from reference TRBV7-9 and TRBJ2-7): DTGVSQNPRHKITKRGQNVTFRCDPISEHNRLYWYRQTLGQGPEFLTYFQNEAQLEKSRLLSDRFSAERPKGSFSTLEIQRTEQGDSAMYLCASSLGGGFSYEQYFGPGTRLTVT.

This chain links TRBV7-3 with TRBJ2-7; the match to TRBD1 covers 7 bases. The V segment lost 5 bases and the J segment 2 bases; nucleotides outside the gene matches: 3. Germline loops: CDR1 SGHTA, CDR2 FQGTGA. The CDR3 is 13 residues long. CDR3 amino acids: CASSPGGPYEQYF. For the CDR3, the DNA is TGTGCCAGCAGCCCAGGGGGTCCCTACGAGCAGTACTTC. Together with reference TRBV7-3 and TRBJ2-7, the CDR3 gives the full variable domain: GAGVSQTPSNKVTEKGKYVELRCDPISGHTALYWYRQSLGQGPEFLIYFQGTGAADDSGLPNDRFFAVRPEGSVSTLKIQRTERGDSAVYLCASSPGGPYEQYFGPGTRLTVT.

The V call is TRBV10-3, the J call TRBJ2-1; 8 bases agree with TRBD1. With V trimmed by 0 bases and J by 1 base, 2 bases remained unmatched. CDR3 length equals 16 residues. Germline V CDR1 and CDR2: ENHRY, SYGVKD. CDR3 bases: TGTGCCATCAGTGAGTCGGACAGGGCGTCCTACAATGAGCAGTTCTTC. This gives the protein CAISESDRASYNEQFF.

The chain is built from TRBV2 and TRBJ1-3; 10 bases fit TRBD1. Germline V lookup: CDR1 SNHLY, CDR2 FYNNEI. This CDR3 is 16 amino acids long. J was trimmed by 2 bases and V by 5 bases; bases with no gene match: 6. In DNA, the CDR3 is TGTGCCAGCAGTTTCGCCGGGACAGGGGCTGGAAACACCATATATTTT. Its protein is CASSFAGTGAGNTIYF.

This rearrangement joins TRBV5-1 to TRBJ1-5; D gene unclear. With 0 bases removed from V and 0 bases from J, the gap between germline ends came to 7 bases. Germline lookup yields CDR1 SGHRS and CDR2 YFSETQ. The CDR3 totals 15 residues. CDR3 loop: CASSLDPGSNQPQHF. Written as DNA, the CDR3 is TGCGCCAGCAGCTTGGATCCAGGTAGCAATCAGCCCCAGCATTTT.

This sequence joins TRBV19 and TRBJ2-3; D perhaps matches TRBD1 (5 bases). V gave up 6 bases and J gave up 0 bases, with 10 bases separating them. Germline loops: CDR1 LNHDA, CDR2 SQIVND (reference sequence). The CDR3 totals 14 residues. The CDR3 nucleotides are TGTGCCAGTAGGGTGACAGCTAGCACAGATACGCAGTATTTT. It encodes CASRVTASTDTQYF.

The chain uses TRBV21-1 and TRBJ2-6; the DNA was not used to check the table's D call, TRBD1. TRBV21-1 is flagged as a pseudogene. The CDR3 runs to 18 residues. The CDR3 DNA sequence: TGTGCCAGCAGCATCCCCCGGGACATAGACTCTGGGGCCAACGTCCTGACTTTC. Translating it yields CASSIPRDIDSGANVLTF.

This rearrangement joins TRBV6-1 to TRBJ2-7, with a tentative D call TRBD2 (6 bases). Trimming took 6 bases from V and 2 from J, leaving 38 bases between them. The CDR3 covers 22 residues. Germline loops: CDR1 MNHNS, CDR2 SASEGT. The CDR3 here is CASSEPPPLRGTLEQGPYEQYF. DNA of the CDR3: TGTGCCAGCAGCGAACCCCCCCCTCTCCGGGGGACCCTCGAACAAGGCCCCTACGAGCAGTACTTC.

The V and J genes are TRBV30 and TRBJ2-5; D not certain. The closer fit of TRBJ2-7 to the DNA end suggests the J call may be wrong. The CDR3 is 14 amino acids. Germline V CDR1 and CDR2: GTSNPN, SVGIG (reference sequence). In nucleotides, the CDR3 is TGTGCCTGGACCCGCAAGCCTAGCTCCTACGAGCAGTACTTC. This encodes CAWTRKPSSYEQYF.

This clone was observed once. This chain links TRBV27 with TRBJ2-1; TRBD1 aligns across 7 bases. CDR3 length: 14 residues. V shed 3 bases, J shed 7 bases, and the junction held 6 bases outside the gene matches. Per germline, CDR1 MNHEY and CDR2 SMNVEV (reference sequence). The CDR3 protein is CASSLDRRWNEQFF. The CDR3 DNA follows: TGTGCCAGCAGTTTGGACAGGAGGTGGAATGAGCAGTTCTTC.

The rearrangement uses TRBV30 and TRBJ1-1, with D tentatively TRBD1 (6 bases). V was clipped by 3 bases and J by 4 bases, with 15 bases between them. The CDR3 spans 14 residues. The germline CDR1 and CDR2 sequences are GTSNPN and SVGIG (reference sequence). CDR3 amino acids: CAWRNGGLGTEAFF. CDR3 nucleotide sequence: TGTGCCTGGAGAAACGGGGGGCTCGGCACTGAAGCTTTCTTT. Looking up the rest from reference TRBV30 and TRBJ1-1 gives the full variable domain: SQTIHQWPATLVQPVGSPLSLECTVEGTSNPNLYWYRQAAGRGLQLLFYSVGIGQISSEVPQNLSASRPQDRQFILSSKKLLLSDSGFYLCAWRNGGLGTEAFFGQGTRLTVV.